What follows are 24 T cell receptor beta chains derived from one specimen sequenced in a study of shared clonotypes between healthy human individuals. Clones were sequenced by immunoSEQ multiplex PCR, and TCRdb holds only the in-frame ones, with some missing. The table has some 2,500,000 clones, about 90% seen once. Sample: naive CD4+ T cells from PBMCs. Subset denoted: CD45RA+ positively selected. These TCRs come from a man in his late teens or twenties in good health. Some clones in this sample may be carry-over from other donors' samples.

The chain has TRBV7-9 and TRBJ2-3, with D uncertain. This CDR3 contains 11 residues. The V end lost 7 bases, the J end lost 4 bases, and 6 bases lay between the germline ends. CDR1 and CDR2 (germline): SEHNR, FQNEAQ (reference sequence). CDR3 DNA: TGTGCCAGCACTAGATCAGATACGCAGTATTTT. Translation gives CASTRSDTQYF.

This chain connects TRBV9 to TRBJ2-1, with 8 bases aligning to TRBD1. J gave up 5 bases and V 4 bases, and 8 bases lay outside the gene matches. Germline CDR1 is SGDLS and CDR2 is YYNGEE. The CDR3 runs to 15 residues. CDR3 sequence (DNA): TGTGCCAGCAGCCCACGGGACAGGTCTCACAATGAGCAGTTCTTC. Protein: CASSPRDRSHNEQFF.

This sequence joins TRBV2 and TRBJ1-1; unclear D gene. The CDR3 extends over 14 amino acids. Germline CDR1 is SNHLY and CDR2 is FYNNEI. V lost 2 bases and J lost 3, with 10 bases in between. The CDR3 here is CASSERQRDTEAFF. The CDR3 DNA is TGTGCCAGCAGTGAAAGGCAGCGGGACACTGAAGCTTTCTTT. The variable domain in full, completed from reference TRBV2 and TRBJ1-1, reads EPEVTQTPSHQVTQMGQEVILRCVPISNHLYFYWYRQILGQKVEFLVSFYNNEISEKSEIFDDQFSVERPDGSNFTLKIRSTKLEDSAMYFCASSERQRDTEAFFGQGTRLTVV.

This chain uses TRBV28 with TRBJ1-2; no definite D call. With 1 base removed from V and 8 bases from J, the gap between germline ends came to 11 bases. Germline CDR1 is MDHEN and CDR2 is SYDVKM. The CDR3 sequence is 13 residues long. The CDR3, as DNA: TGTGCCAGCAGTTTATCCTCGACCCTAGGCTACACCTTC. Translated, it gives CASSLSSTLGYTF.

The chain carries TRBV5-6 and TRBJ2-7, with D possibly matching TRBD2 (6 bases). The germline V gene has CDR1 SGHDT and CDR2 YYEEEE. CDR3 size: 15 residues. The V end lost 2 bases, the J end lost 2 bases, and 14 bases lay between the germline ends. The DNA for the CDR3 is TGTGCCAGCAGCTTATCCGGGACTTCTGCCTACGAGCAGTACTTC. This encodes CASSLSGTSAYEQYF. The full variable domain, its missing parts supplied by reference TRBV5-6 and TRBJ2-7, is DAGVTQSPTHLIKTRGQQVTLRCSPKSGHDTVSWYQQALGQGPQFIFQYYEEEERQRGNFPDRFSGHQFPNYSSELNVNALLLGDSALYLCASSLSGTSAYEQYFGPGTRLTVT.

To note about this clone: Other DNA sequences in this sample translate to the same CDR3. The chain uses TRBV5-1 and TRBJ1-2; 7 bases are shared with TRBD1. Germline V CDR1 and CDR2: SGHRS, YFSETQ. This CDR3 region has 14 residues. Trimming removed 0 bases from V and 4 bases from J; junction bases left unmatched: 3. The CDR3 DNA sequence: TGCGCCAGCAGCTTGGGACAGGGAAGCTATGGCTACACCTTC. It translates to CASSLGQGSYGYTF.

The gene calls are TRBV6-5 and TRBJ1-4, with 8 bases matching TRBD1. CDR3 length: 15 residues. Germline-derived CDR1 and CDR2 are MNHEY and SVGAGI. V trimming: 5 bases; J trimming: 7 bases; junction bases outside the gene matches: 9. The CDR3 DNA sequence: TGTGCCAGCAGTACTAAGCAGGGGGCGGGTGAAAAACTGTTTTTT. Protein sequence: CASSTKQGAGEKLFF.

The J gene is TRBJ2-1, the V gene TRBV2, with a tentative D call TRBD2 (6 bases). V was cut by 7 bases and J by 7 bases, with 17 bases left in between. Germline CDR1 and CDR2: SNHLY and FYNNEI. CDR3 length: 14 residues. CDR3 in DNA: TGTGCCAGCATGTACACGGGAGTCGGGAATGAGCAGTTCTTC. Protein product: CASMYTGVGNEQFF.

This rearrangement joins TRBV6-6 to TRBJ2-5; possibly TRBD2 for D (7 bases). Germline loops: CDR1 MNHNY, CDR2 SVGAGI (reference sequence). The CDR3 is made up of 16 amino acids. Trimming left V 0 bases short and J 2 bases short, with 13 bases between. DNA for the CDR3: TGTGCCAGCAGTTACTCGGTAGGGGGGGGGCAAGAGACCCAGTACTTC. This codes for CASSYSVGGGQETQYF.

The chain has TRBV7-2 and TRBJ2-1; 8 bases match TRBD1. Germline V CDR1 and CDR2: SGHTA, FQGNSA. V shed 2 bases and J 5 bases; nucleotides not matched to a gene: 14. This CDR3 has 18 residues. CDR3 region: CASSLRGQVIAGNNEQFF. The CDR3 coding sequence is TGTGCCAGCAGCTTACGGGGACAGGTGATCGCAGGGAACAATGAGCAGTTCTTC.

V is TRBV5-1 and J is TRBJ1-2; tentative D call: TRBD1 (5 bases). Trimming removed 3 bases at V and 0 bases at J, with 9 bases between. CDR3 length equals 14 residues. Germline CDR1 reads SGHRS; CDR2 reads YFSETQ. The CDR3, as DNA: TGCGCCAGCAGCTCGGACACCCCTAACTATGGCTACACCTTC. It encodes CASSSDTPNYGYTF.

The CDR3 reads CASSLLRGVGYEQYF. CDR3 in DNA: TGTGCCAGCAGCTTACTACGAGGGGTGGGCTACGAGCAGTACTTC. This sequence joins TRBV7-3 and TRBJ2-7, with D perhaps TRBD1 or TRBD2 (5 bases each). Trimming pared 2 bases from V and 3 bases from J, leaving 14 bases between. This CDR3 has 15 amino acids. Germline V gene lookup returns CDR1 SGHTA and CDR2 FQGTGA.

The chain is built from TRBV7-9 and TRBJ1-1, with 10 bases that match TRBD1. The ends lost 9 bases at V and 1 base at J; junction bases unmatched: 11. The CDR3 has 16 amino acids. The germline CDR1 and CDR2 sequences are SEHNR and FQNEAQ (reference sequence). The CDR3 DNA sequence: TGTGCCAGTAGCCCGGGACAGGGGAAGGGGAACACTGAAGCTTTCTTT. This encodes CASSPGQGKGNTEAFF.

The J gene is TRBJ2-7, the V gene TRBV11-2, with TRBD1 matching 9 bases. CDR3 size: 14 residues. V shed 6 bases and J 5 bases; nucleotides not matched to a gene: 8. CDR1 and CDR2 (germline): SGHAT, FQNNGV. The CDR3 reads CASSVTGGTHEQYF. CDR3 in DNA: TGTGCCAGCAGTGTGACAGGGGGTACCCACGAGCAGTACTTC.

The chain has TRBV4-2 and TRBJ2-7, with 14 bases aligning to TRBD2. Germline loops: CDR1 LGHNA, CDR2 YNFKEQ. CDR3 length: 19 residues. V was pared by 4 bases and J by 2 bases, with 13 bases of the junction left unmatched. CDR3 bases: TGTGCCAGCAGCCGCCGGCAAGGGACTAGCGGGAGTCTCACCTACGAGCAGTACTTC. Its translation is CASSRRQGTSGSLTYEQYF.

The chain recombines TRBV5-1 with TRBJ2-7; 9 bases are shared with TRBD1. The CDR3 contains 16 residues. The V gene's germline CDR1 is SGHRS and CDR2 YFSETQ. V lost 1 base to trimming and J lost 3 bases; unmatched junction nucleotides: 8. The DNA of the CDR3 is TGCGCCAGCAGCTTGATGGGACAGGGAGCGGGCTACGAGCAGTACTTC. This sequence encodes CASSLMGQGAGYEQYF.

This rearrangement joins TRBV2 to TRBJ2-7; a weak D match, TRBD1 (6 bases). The V gene lost 10 bases and the J gene lost 3 bases, with 19 bases spanning the gap. CDR3 length equals 14 residues. Germline loops: CDR1 SNHLY, CDR2 FYNNEI. The CDR3 reads CATQLEQGRYEQYF. CDR3 DNA sequence: TGTGCCACCCAGCTTGAACAGGGACGCTACGAGCAGTACTTC.

V is TRBV7-2 and J is TRBJ1-2, with TRBD1 matching over 8 bases. The CDR3 consists of 16 residues. CDR1 is SGHTA and CDR2 is FQGNSA in the germline V gene. The ends lost 1 base at V and 9 bases at J; junction bases unmatched: 13. The DNA of the CDR3 is TGTGCCAGCAGCTTAGTCTATATGGCAGGGGGCCTGAGCTACACCTTC. This sequence encodes CASSLVYMAGGLSYTF. Together with reference TRBV7-2 and TRBJ1-2, the CDR3 gives the full variable domain: GAGVSQSPSNKVTEKGKDVELRCDPISGHTALYWYRQSLGQGLEFLIYFQGNSAPDKSGLPSDRFSAERTGGSVSTLTIQRTQQEDSAVYLCASSLVYMAGGLSYTFGSGTRLTVV.

This clone was detected only once. Within the sample, other DNA sequences also encode this same CDR3. This rearrangement joins TRBV20-1 to TRBJ2-1; D is perhaps TRBD2 (6 bases). Trimming stripped 3 bases from V and 8 bases from J, with 8 bases between. The CDR3 runs 11 residues. CDR1 DFQATT and CDR2 SNEGSKA come from the germline V gene (reference sequence). CDR3 sequence (DNA): TGCAGTGCTAGCGGGAGAGATGAGCAGTTCTTC. Amino acids: CSASGRDEQFF.

The rearrangement links TRBV14 to TRBJ2-3; no clear D. CDR1 and CDR2 from the germline V gene are SGHDN and FVKESK. The CDR3 loop spans 16 amino acids. V lost 1 base to trimming and J lost 0 bases, with 11 bases between them. This CDR3 is CASSQVRTASTDTQYF. CDR3 DNA sequence: TGTGCCAGCAGCCAAGTGAGGACGGCTAGCACAGATACGCAGTATTTT.

This clone was seen once. J is TRBJ2-1 and V is TRBV30; D may match TRBD1 or TRBD2 (6 bases each). Germline CDR1 GTSNPN, CDR2 SVGIG (reference sequence). V was clipped by 5 bases and J by 7 bases, with 21 bases between them. The CDR3 covers 15 residues. Here the CDR3 reads CAWDPKGGRRNEQFF. The DNA for the CDR3 is TGTGCCTGGGACCCTAAAGGGGGGAGGAGGAATGAGCAGTTCTTC.

This clone has more than one count but fewer than ten. The rearrangement uses TRBV28 and TRBJ1-4; a weak D match, TRBD1 (5 bases). Per germline, CDR1 MDHEN and CDR2 SYDVKM. The CDR3 is 15 residues long. V lost 2 bases and J lost 7, with 14 bases in between. CDR3 in DNA: TGTGCCAGCAGTTTAACTCAGCCTGGGGGTGAAAAACTGTTTTTT. This codes for CASSLTQPGGEKLFF. The whole variable domain, filled in from reference TRBV28 and TRBJ1-4, reads DVKVTQSSRYLVKRTGEKVFLECVQDMDHENMFWYRQDPGLGLRLIYFSYDVKMKEKGDIPEGYSVSREKKERFSLILESASTNQTSMYLCASSLTQPGGEKLFFGSGTQLSVL.

The J gene is TRBJ2-4, the V gene TRBV28; maybe TRBD2 (6 bases). V was pared by 4 bases and J by 0 bases, with 16 bases between. The length of the CDR3 is 17 residues. Germline loops: CDR1 MDHEN, CDR2 SYDVKM. CDR3 nucleotides: TGTGCCAGCAGTTCCCCTTCCGGGGGACTAGCCAAAAACATTCAGTACTTC. It is translated as CASSSPSGGLAKNIQYF.

The chain couples TRBV21-1 to TRBJ2-4. TRBV21-1 is marked as a pseudogene. The CDR3 is made up of 17 amino acids. The CDR3: CASSKVGGRLAKNIQYF. Here the CDR3 DNA reads TGTGCCAGCAGCAAAGTTGGGGGACGGCTAGCCAAAAACATTCAGTACTTC.